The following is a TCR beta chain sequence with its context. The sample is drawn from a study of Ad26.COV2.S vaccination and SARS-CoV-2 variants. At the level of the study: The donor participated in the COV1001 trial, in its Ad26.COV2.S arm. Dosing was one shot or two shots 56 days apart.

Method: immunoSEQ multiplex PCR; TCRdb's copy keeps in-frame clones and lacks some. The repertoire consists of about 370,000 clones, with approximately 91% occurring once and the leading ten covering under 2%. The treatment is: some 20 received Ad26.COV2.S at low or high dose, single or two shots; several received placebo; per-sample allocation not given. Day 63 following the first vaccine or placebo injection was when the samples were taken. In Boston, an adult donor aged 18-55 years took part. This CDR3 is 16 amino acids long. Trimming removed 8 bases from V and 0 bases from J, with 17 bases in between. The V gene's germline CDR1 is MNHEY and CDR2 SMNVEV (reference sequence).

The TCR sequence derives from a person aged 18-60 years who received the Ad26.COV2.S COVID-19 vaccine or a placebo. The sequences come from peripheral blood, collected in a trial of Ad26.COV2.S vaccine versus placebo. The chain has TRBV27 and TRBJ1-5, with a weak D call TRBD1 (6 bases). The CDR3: CASGGAGVPSNQPQHF. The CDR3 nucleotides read TGTGCCAGCGGGGGCGCGGGCGTCCCTAGCAATCAGCCCCAGCATTTT.